Shown below are 15 T cell receptor beta chains from a single sample sequenced in a study of regulatory T cells in long-lasting Graves disease. In building TCR beta libraries, iRepertoire HTBI primers were used together with Arm-PCR of CDR3 regions. TCRdb analysed the multiplex PCR reads with MiXCR anew, one entry per CDR3 protein. Of more than 650,000 distinct CDR3 sequences listed, approximately 31% were seen once; the top ten hold under 50%. Time point in this sample: persistent/refractory GD, antithyroid drugs over 5 years with positive TRAb. The TCR library was prepared using RNA isolated from PBMCs. This sample comprised peripheral blood mononuclear cells (PBMCs), obtained when the disease was refractory, from a patient treated with antithyroid drugs. These receptor sequences come from a female donor with Graves disease.

In this sample, this clonotype turned up a few times. The V and J genes are TRBV24-1 and TRBJ1-1, with a weak D call TRBD1 (6 bases). Germline-derived CDR1 and CDR2 are KGHDR and SFDVKD. V was clipped by 1 base and J by 4 bases, with 9 bases between them. CDR3 length equals 14 residues. The CDR3: CATSDFGGGTEAFF. The CDR3 DNA reads TGTGCCACCAGTGATTTTGGGGGCGGCACTGAAGCTTTCTTT.

The rearrangement joins TRBV5-5 to TRBJ1-2; 7 bases fit TRBD1. Germline V gene lookup returns CDR1 SGHKS and CDR2 YYEKEE (reference sequence). The CDR3 runs 16 residues. Trimming cost V 5 bases and J 3 bases; bases outside gene matches: 13. CDR3 sequence: CASRLLGGAGDYGYTF. The DNA of the CDR3 is TGTGCCAGCAGACTACTAGGGGGCGCGGGTGACTATGGCTACACCTTC.

This clonotype was detected only a few times. This rearrangement joins TRBV2 to TRBJ2-7, with D maybe TRBD2 (5 bases). CDR3 length: 11 residues. V gave up 2 bases and J gave up 9 bases, with 8 bases separating them. Per the germline V gene, CDR1 is SNHLY and CDR2 is FYNNEI. In DNA form, the CDR3 reads TGTGCCAGCAGTGAATCAGGAGGGCAGTACTTC. Translated, it gives CASSESGGQYF. Using reference TRBV2 and TRBJ2-7 for the parts outside the CDR3, the full variable domain is EPEVTQTPSHQVTQMGQEVILRCVPISNHLYFYWYRQILGQKVEFLVSFYNNEISEKSEIFDDQFSVERPDGSNFTLKIRSTKLEDSAMYFCASSESGGQYFGPGTRLTVT.

This clonotype showed up just a few times. The chain recombines TRBV7-6 with TRBJ2-1; D is possibly TRBD2 (7 bases). From germline, CDR1 is SGHVS and CDR2 FNYEAQ. V was clipped by 5 bases and J by 7 bases, with 21 bases between them. This CDR3 comprises 16 residues. DNA for the CDR3: TGTGCCAGCAGCCTCAGTCCGGGGGGCAAGAGGAATGAGCAGTTCTTC. This codes for CASSLSPGGKRNEQFF.

This clonotype was counted many times. V and J are TRBV28 and TRBJ2-7; unclear D gene. V was shortened by 4 bases and J by 1 base, with 8 bases between the two germline ends. The CDR3 covers 13 residues. Germline loops: CDR1 MDHEN, CDR2 SYDVKM. The CDR3 DNA reads as TGTGCCAGCAGTTCCTACAGTTCCTACGAGCAGTACTTC. Its translation: CASSSYSSYEQYF.

The genes are TRBV29-1 and TRBJ2-6, with TRBD2 matching over 10 bases. Losses at the gene ends were 7 bases for V and 4 bases for J; bases not matched to a gene: 13. Germline loops: CDR1 SQVTM, CDR2 ANQGSEA. The CDR3 is 17 amino acids. CDR3 DNA: TGCAGCGCCCTCGGGACGGGACTAGCGAAAGGGGCCAACGTCCTGACTTTC. It specifies CSALGTGLAKGANVLTF.

The V gene is TRBV12-3 or TRBV12-4, the J gene TRBJ1-5, with D tentatively TRBD1 (6 bases). V lost 4 bases and J lost 3, with 13 bases in between. The CDR3 totals 15 residues. The CDR3 sequence is CASSSRDIPNQPQHF. CDR3 DNA sequence: TGTGCCAGCAGTTCCCGGGACATTCCCAATCAGCCCCAGCATTTT.

This rearrangement joins TRBV20-1 to TRBJ1-2, with D perhaps matching TRBD1 (5 bases). This CDR3 has 15 residues. V was cut by 3 bases and J by 3 bases, with 17 bases left in between. Germline values: CDR1 DFQATT, CDR2 SNEGSKA (reference sequence). The CDR3 protein is CSARVRTGGDYGYTF. In nucleotides, the CDR3 is TGCAGTGCTAGGGTCCGGACCGGGGGGGACTATGGCTACACCTTC.

V is TRBV7-9 and J is TRBJ2-1, with D possibly being TRBD1 (6 bases). The CDR3 is made up of 17 amino acids. Per the germline V gene, CDR1 is SEHNR and CDR2 is FQNEAQ (reference sequence). V was pared by 6 bases and J by 9 bases, with 27 bases between. The CDR3 sequence is CASSSPRGKGEGSEQFF. CDR3 sequence (DNA): TGTGCCAGCAGTTCCCCCCGGGGCAAGGGGGAAGGTAGTGAGCAGTTCTTC.

The chain carries TRBV12-3 or TRBV12-4 and TRBJ1-3; 7 bases map to TRBD1. J lost 0 bases, V lost 3 bases, and 8 bases had no gene match. The CDR3 covers 17 residues. In nucleotides, the CDR3 is TGTGCCAGCAGTTTGGGGGGACAGAGATCCTCTGGAAACACCATATATTTT. Residues: CASSLGGQRSSGNTIYF.

This clonotype was detected many times. The rearrangement joins TRBV27 to TRBJ1-1; D uncertain. This CDR3 contains 13 residues. V was trimmed by 2 bases and J by 4 bases, leaving 8 bases between them. Germline CDR1 is MNHEY and CDR2 is SMNVEV (reference sequence). The CDR3 coding sequence is TGTGCCAGCAGTTTAATCCAGACCACTGAAGCTTTCTTT. It is translated as CASSLIQTTEAFF.

This clonotype was recorded a few times. The gene calls are TRBV5-1 and TRBJ2-4, with a possible D match to TRBD2 (5 bases). CDR1 and CDR2 from the germline V gene are SGHRS and YFSETQ. Deletions cut 0 bases from V and 9 bases from J, with 10 bases between. The CDR3 sequence is 13 residues long. CDR3 residues: CASSLAQEGIQYF. The CDR3 DNA reads TGCGCCAGCAGCTTGGCGCAAGAGGGCATTCAGTACTTC. The full variable domain, in which reference TRBV5-1 and TRBJ2-4 provide the parts outside the CDR3, is KAGVTQTPRYLIKTRGQQVTLSCSPISGHRSVSWYQQTPGQGLQFLFEYFSETQRNKGNFPGRFSGRQFSNSRSEMNVSTLELGDSALYLCASSLAQEGIQYFGAGTRLSVL.

The V and J genes are TRBV11-2 and TRBJ2-5; 7 nucleotides line up with TRBD2. The CDR3 sequence is 14 residues long. The germline V gene has CDR1 SGHAT and CDR2 FQNNGV. Losses at the gene ends were 5 bases for V and 2 bases for J; bases not matched to a gene: 5. This CDR3 reads CASSGHGGQETQYF. For the CDR3, the DNA is TGTGCCAGCAGCGGACACGGGGGGCAAGAGACCCAGTACTTC. Combining the CDR3 with reference TRBV11-2 and TRBJ2-5 gives the whole variable domain EAGVAQSPRYKIIEKRQSVAFWCNPISGHATLYWYQQILGQGPKLLIQFQNNGVVDDSQLPKDRFSAERLKGVDSTLKIQPAKLEDSAVYLCASSGHGGQETQYFGPGTRLLVL.

The chain links TRBV29-1 to TRBJ1-1; 10 nucleotides line up with TRBD1. The CDR3 runs to 13 residues. In germline, CDR1 is SQVTM, CDR2 ANQGSEA. V lost 6 bases and J lost 6; bases outside the gene matches: 7. The CDR3 protein is CSVRQGAHAEAFF. CDR3 sequence (DNA): TGCAGCGTGAGACAGGGGGCTCACGCTGAAGCTTTCTTT.

The chain employs TRBV3-1 and TRBJ1-6, with D perhaps matching TRBD1 (5 bases). V dropped 1 base and J dropped 7 bases, with 17 bases sitting between them. Germline loops: CDR1 LGHDT, CDR2 YNNKEL (reference sequence). The CDR3 consists of 17 residues. The CDR3: CASSQAGGGSANSPLHF. CDR3 nucleotide sequence: TGTGCCAGCAGCCAAGCCGGGGGAGGGTCTGCGAATTCACCCCTCCACTTT.